Sequencing of this T cell receptor beta chain was carried out in a study of vaccination and CD4 T cells after COVID-19. Overall study context: Cultures serving as controls received a peptide pool (CEFX or HIV-1 Nef) or no peptide.

Oncomine TCR Beta short-read sequencing was applied to DNA from cultured CD4+ T cells. Cultured CD4+ T cells were the source of extracted genomic DNA. Via MiXCR, TCRdb re-called the PCR reads, giving one row per CDR3 protein. This sample has 11,000 or so distinct CDR3 sequences, with around 55% found just once. As regards this clonotype: The antigen is not known.

The CDR3 extends over 12 amino acids. V lost 5 bases, J lost 1 base, and 5 bases lay in between. From germline, CDR1 is SGHAT and CDR2 FQNNGV. Regarding treatment: approximately 9-day PBMC culture with coronavirus spike peptide pools or control peptides (ViraFEST assay). Cultures used 1.5 million to 2.5 million PBMCs per well, 7.5 to 10 IU/ml IL-2 and 8.5 to 10 ug/ml peptides. Half the medium was replaced with fresh IL-2 medium on days 3 and 7. This receptor was taken from a human donor who had recovered from COVID-19. The rearrangement links TRBV11-2 to TRBJ1-1; D unclear. Sequencing was performed on CD4+ T cells from blood, cultured in vitro. The CDR3 DNA reads TGTGCCAGCAGCAGCCAGAACACTGAAGCTTTCTTT. Translation gives CASSSQNTEAFF.